This T cell receptor (beta chain) was sequenced for a study of cytomegalovirus exposure and HLA in healthy donors. Study results and limitations: In vitro work confirmed that a few CMV-associated chains recognize CMV antigens.

This clone showed up just once. The antigen remains unidentified. The donors were members of the validation cohort, which comprised 120 subjects and was separate from the first cohort of fewer than 700 subjects. TCRdb's copy holds only in-frame clones and misses some; the assay was immunoSEQ multiplex PCR. Of approximately 99,000 clones listed, approximately 96% are singletons. The sequence came from a woman younger than 35 in good health and CMV-seronegative. The sample comprised PBMCs.

DNA of the CDR3: TGTGCCAGCAGCCCGGGACAGGGGACCTACACCGGGGAGCTGTTTTTT. This sequence encodes CASSPGQGTYTGELFF. The chain couples TRBV11-3 to TRBJ2-2, with 10 bases aligning to TRBD1. This CDR3 region has 16 residues. With V trimmed by 5 bases and J by 3 bases, 6 bases remained unmatched. The germline CDR1 and CDR2 sequences are SGHNT and YENEEA. Based on the CDR3 plus reference TRBV11-3 and TRBJ2-2, the full variable domain is EAGVVQSPRYKIIEKKQPVAFWCNPISGHNTLYWYLQNLGQGPELLIRYENEEAVDDSQLPKDRFSAERLKGVDSTLKIQPAELGDSAVYLCASSPGQGTYTGELFFGEGSRLTVL.